Below, 6 T cell receptor beta chains from the same sample are listed, as sequenced in a study of blood T cell repertoires in COVID-19. The method was immunoSEQ multiplex PCR; TCRdb's version includes in-frame clones alone and lacks a portion of them. This sample has roughly 130,000 clones, with about nine tenths found just once. Material: peripheral blood. The receptors come from a human donor with COVID-19, enrolled during active disease. The donor label of this sample is uncertain.

The DNA for the CDR3 is TGCGCCAGCAGTGACCCGGGACTAGCGGGCAGCAATGAGCAGTTCTTC. This codes for CASSDPGLAGSNEQFF. V usage is TRBV10-1 and J usage is TRBJ2-1; 12 nucleotides align to TRBD2. CDR1 is WNHNN, CDR2 SYGVQD, per germline (reference sequence). V was clipped by 3 bases and J by 6 bases; unmatched bases: 6. There are 16 residues in the CDR3.

This clone was observed once. V and J are TRBV29-1 and TRBJ1-4; D may be TRBD1 (5 bases). Trimming cost V 7 bases and J 0 bases, with 12 bases left between them. The CDR3 totals 14 residues. Germline CDR1 and CDR2: SQVTM and ANQGSEA. The CDR3 nucleotides read TGCAGCGGATCGACAGCCTCAACTAATGAAAAACTGTTTTTT. It codes for CSGSTASTNEKLFF.

The chain uses TRBV27 and TRBJ2-7; the match to TRBD2 covers 8 bases. V lost 7 bases and J lost 1; bases outside the gene matches: 6. CDR1 is MNHEY, CDR2 SMNVEV, per germline (reference sequence). The CDR3 covers 14 residues. The CDR3 DNA follows: TGTGCCAGCACTCTTCGGGGGGGGTCCTACGAGCAGTACTTC. Amino acids: CASTLRGGSYEQYF.

The CDR3 here is CASNPRHGLDEQYF. The CDR3 DNA reads TGTGCCAGCAATCCCCGACACGGATTAGACGAGCAGTACTTC. The chain carries TRBV6-5 and TRBJ2-7; D unclear. The germline gives CDR1 MNHEY, CDR2 SVGAGI. The V and J ends lost 7 bases and 5 bases respectively, with 18 bases between them. The length of the CDR3 is 14 residues.

The chain has TRBV7-8 and TRBJ2-5, with a possible D match to TRBD2 (5 bases). Deletions cut 2 bases from V and 5 bases from J, with 21 bases between. The V gene's germline CDR1 is SGHVS and CDR2 FQNEAQ. This CDR3 region has 17 residues. The CDR3 sequence: CASSLRGSDLGEETQYF. CDR3 in DNA: TGTGCCAGCAGCTTAAGAGGGAGTGATCTGGGTGAGGAGACCCAGTACTTC.

This sequence joins TRBV6-4 and TRBJ2-2, with a possible D match to TRBD2 (6 bases). Trimming left V 10 bases short and J 6 bases short, with 9 bases between. The CDR3 contains 11 residues. Germline values: CDR1 MRHNA, CDR2 SNTAGT. The CDR3 DNA is TGTGCCACCACGGGAGCCGGGGAGCTGTTTTTT. It translates to CATTGAGELFF.